The clone carrying this TCR beta chain was detected many times. What it binds is not known. Distinct nucleotide sequences in the sample also encode this CDR3. The data belong to a study of cytotoxic CD8 clonotypes in ibrutinib-treated CLL. For the study at large: Among responders, roughly 25 were partial and 2 complete; after median around 68 months, approximately 15 stayed remitted and roughly 12 progressed. Timing of response sample collection was a median approximately twelve months after treatment start, with a range of 6 to 36. Study-wide findings and caveats: Public clonotypes, rarely seen, contracted or held steady on treatment.

The targeted sequencing depth was 1 in 200,000 to 1 in 1 million T cells. Assay: immunoSEQ multiplex PCR; the TCRdb copy retains only in-frame clones and omits some. This sample has tens of thousands of clones, with approximately 70% found just once. The TCR originated in a human donor with chronic lymphocytic leukemia. Sequences were derived from PBMCs, sampled after 12 months of ibrutinib treatment.

The CDR3 region has the DNA TGTGCCTGGAGCGGACAGTTGAACACTGAAGCTTTCTTT. This codes for CAWSGQLNTEAFF. The rearrangement links TRBV30 to TRBJ1-1; weak D call: TRBD1 (6 bases). Per the germline V gene, CDR1 is GTSNPN and CDR2 is SVGIG (reference sequence). The CDR3 is made up of 13 amino acids. V was clipped by 3 bases and J by 0 bases, with 8 bases between them.